One sample yielded the 18 T cell receptor beta chains listed below, sequenced in a study of T cell changes during pregnancy in multiple sclerosis. Assay: immunoSEQ multiplex PCR; the TCRdb copy retains only in-frame clones and omits some. This repertoire shows tens of thousands of clones, around 92% found once; its top ten account for roughly 2.8%. Sequences were derived from peripheral blood, sampled in the third trimester of pregnancy. Every receptor here comes from a female donor in good health, enrolled as a control in a pregnancy study.

The V and J genes are TRBV4-3 and TRBJ1-1; no reliable D call. In germline, CDR1 is LGHNA, CDR2 YSLEER. The CDR3 spans 14 residues. Between the trimmed V and J ends, which lost 0 bases and 1 base, there was a span of 6 bases. The CDR3 bases are TGCGCCAGCAGCCAAGATTGGCAGAACACTGAAGCTTTCTTT. Translated, it gives CASSQDWQNTEAFF.

The chain joins TRBV29-1 to TRBJ2-2, with no clear D. The CDR3 is 15 amino acids. Germline V gene lookup returns CDR1 SQVTM and CDR2 ANQGSEA. V gave up 7 bases and J gave up 0 bases, with 15 bases separating them. In DNA form, the CDR3 reads TGCAGCGCAGGTCTCGGCAGAGCGAACACCGGGGAGCTGTTTTTT. Translation gives CSAGLGRANTGELFF.

V and J are TRBV5-1 and TRBJ1-6; 7 positions agree with TRBD1. This CDR3 spans 15 amino acids. Germline loops: CDR1 SGHRS, CDR2 YFSETQ. Germline trimming cut 4 bases from V and 7 bases from J; bases unmatched to any gene: 8. The CDR3 here is CASSLRQGGNSPLHF. The CDR3 coding sequence is TGCGCCAGCAGCCTGAGACAGGGTGGAAATTCACCCCTCCACTTT.

The genes are TRBV5-1 and TRBJ2-7, with 7 bases identical to TRBD2. The germline CDR1 and CDR2 sequences are SGHRS and YFSETQ. The CDR3 contains 14 residues. Trimming took 0 bases from V and 5 from J; bases not matched to a gene: 5. CDR3 amino acids: CASSLEAGVNEQYF. CDR3 sequence (DNA): TGCGCCAGCAGCTTGGAGGCGGGGGTCAACGAGCAGTACTTC.

The chain combines TRBV5-6 with TRBJ1-5, with 7 bases identical to TRBD1. The CDR3 sequence is 15 residues long. Looked up from germline, CDR1 is SGHDT and CDR2 is YYEEEE. Germline trimming cut 1 base from V and 4 bases from J; bases unmatched to any gene: 5. Written as DNA, the CDR3 is TGTGCCAGCAGCTTGAGAGGGGGCAGGAATCAGCCCCAGCATTTT. Translated, it gives CASSLRGGRNQPQHF.

This clone was seen only a few times. This rearrangement joins TRBV6-5 to TRBJ2-4, with D maybe TRBD2 (6 bases). This CDR3 has 15 residues. V lost 6 bases and J lost 0, with 12 bases in between. The germline V gene encodes CDR1 MNHEY and CDR2 SVGAGI. CDR3 sequence (DNA): TGTGCCAGCAGCACAGGAGGGCTAGCCAAAAACATTCAGTACTTC. Translated, it gives CASSTGGLAKNIQYF.

The chain employs TRBV6-4 and TRBJ1-2, with a weak D call TRBD1 (5 bases). Germline values: CDR1 MRHNA, CDR2 SNTAGT. Trimming took off 3 bases at V and 0 bases at J, with 8 bases between the two ends. The CDR3 spans 14 residues. CDR3 sequence (DNA): TGTGCCAGCAGTGAAACAGGTTCTAACTATGGCTACACCTTC. Protein product: CASSETGSNYGYTF.

In the case of this clone: The same CDR3 also results from other DNA sequences found in this sample. J is TRBJ1-2 and V is TRBV29-1, with 7 bases aligning to TRBD1. V lost 4 bases and J lost 7; bases outside the gene matches: 12. Germline V gives CDR1 SQVTM, CDR2 ANQGSEA. This CDR3 has 14 residues. The CDR3 DNA is TGCAGCGTTGTAGGGCGACAGGGAGTAAGTGGCTACACCTTC. Translated, it gives CSVVGRQGVSGYTF.

This chain uses TRBV27 with TRBJ1-6, with D possibly being TRBD1 (6 bases). Germline-derived CDR1 and CDR2 are MNHEY and SMNVEV (reference sequence). V was pared by 5 bases and J by 10 bases, with 18 bases between. The CDR3 runs to 15 residues. Written as DNA, the CDR3 is TGTGCCAGCAGTCTGGACAGCGGGGGAGTCTCACCCCTCCACTTT. Amino acid sequence: CASSLDSGGVSPLHF.

V gene TRBV9 combines with J gene TRBJ2-7; D perhaps matches TRBD1 (6 bases). The CDR3 runs to 15 residues. The germline V gene encodes CDR1 SGDLS and CDR2 YYNGEE. The ends were cut back, 0 bases at V and 2 bases at J, with 12 bases in the middle. CDR3 in amino acids: CASSVAPGDPYEQYF. The DNA of the CDR3 is TGTGCCAGCAGCGTAGCCCCAGGGGACCCCTACGAGCAGTACTTC.

The chain links TRBV28 to TRBJ2-5; TRBD2 aligns across 10 bases. From germline, CDR1 is MDHEN and CDR2 SYDVKM. The ends lost 6 bases at V and 5 bases at J; junction bases unmatched: 6. The CDR3 extends over 14 amino acids. CDR3 nucleotides: TGTGCCAGCAGCCGGACTAGCGGAGGGGAGACCCAGTACTTC. This sequence encodes CASSRTSGGETQYF.

This chain uses TRBV11-2 with TRBJ2-1; no reliable D call. Trimming removed 2 bases from V and 9 bases from J, with 11 bases in between. The CDR3 contains 13 residues. Germline values: CDR1 SGHAT, CDR2 FQNNGV. For the CDR3, the DNA is TGTGCCAGCAGCTTAATCCAGCCGGGTGAGCAGTTCTTC. It codes for CASSLIQPGEQFF.

The gene calls are TRBV6-1 and TRBJ2-5, with D possibly TRBD2 on 5 matching bases. The V and J ends lost 6 bases and 5 bases respectively, with 22 bases between them. Germline-derived CDR1 and CDR2 are MNHNS and SASEGT. The CDR3 is 16 residues long. The DNA of the CDR3 is TGTGCCAGCAGCGAAAGATCGACTAACCCCCAGGAGACCCAGTACTTC. Its translation is CASSERSTNPQETQYF.

This chain uses TRBV11-2 with TRBJ2-5, with a possible D match to TRBD2 (5 bases). Per germline, CDR1 SGHAT and CDR2 FQNNGV. The CDR3 length is 11 residues. Trimming took off 5 bases at V and 5 bases at J, with 6 bases between the two ends. The CDR3 DNA sequence: TGTGCCAGCAGCCCGGGGGAGACCCAGTACTTC. This sequence encodes CASSPGETQYF.

The chain carries TRBV10-1 and TRBJ2-2; D not resolved. This CDR3 region has 13 residues. V lost 10 bases, J lost 6 bases, and 15 bases lay in between. Germline lookup yields CDR1 WNHNN and CDR2 SYGVQD (reference sequence). The CDR3, as DNA: TGCGCCACCCGGCCACCGGGTTCCGGGGAGCTGTTTTTT. This translates into CATRPPGSGELFF.

The V gene is TRBV18, the J gene TRBJ1-1; D perhaps matches TRBD1 (6 bases). The germline V gene encodes CDR1 KGHSH and CDR2 LQKENI. V lost 4 bases and J 0 bases, leaving 9 bases between the germline ends. The CDR3 is 14 amino acids. CDR3 in DNA: TGTGCCAGCTCACTAGGGGGGGTGAACACTGAAGCTTTCTTT. Protein product: CASSLGGVNTEAFF.

The chain joins TRBV4-1 to TRBJ2-1; possible D gene TRBD1, 5 bases. CDR1 is MGHRA, CDR2 YSYEKL, per germline. V lost 0 bases and J lost 2, with 14 bases in between. The CDR3 covers 17 residues. This CDR3 reads CASSQEWSKGAYNEQFF. Written as DNA, the CDR3 is TGCGCCAGCAGCCAAGAATGGTCCAAAGGGGCCTACAATGAGCAGTTCTTC.

V gene TRBV5-4 combines with J gene TRBJ1-1; 7 positions agree with TRBD1. J was trimmed by 3 bases and V by 4 bases; bases with no gene match: 3. The CDR3 runs to 13 residues. Germline CDR1 and CDR2: SGHNT and YYREEE (reference sequence). CDR3 in amino acids: CASSRQGYTEAFF. In nucleotides, the CDR3 is TGTGCCAGCAGCCGACAGGGTTACACTGAAGCTTTCTTT.